The 13 T cell receptor beta chains reported below all come from one sample, sequenced in a study of regulatory T cells in long-lasting Graves disease. The time point is: newly diagnosed GD, antithyroid drugs for less than 3 months. The TCR library was made from RNA that had been extracted from PBMCs in TRIzol. Building of the TCR beta libraries involved iRepertoire HTBI primers and Arm-PCR of CDR3 regions. MiXCR, run by TCRdb on the multiplex PCR reads, gives a single entry per CDR3 protein. The profile shows some 460,000 distinct CDR3 sequences, 15% to 20% of them singletons. These records were also assigned to another study, of T cells in Graves' hyperthyroidism and ophthalmopathy.

The sample consisted of peripheral blood mononuclear cells (PBMCs), taken at new diagnosis, from a patient treated with antithyroid drugs. The receptors originated from a man aged 40-49 years with Graves disease.

This clonotype was detected many times. The rearrangement joins TRBV20-1 to TRBJ2-3, with 7 positions matching TRBD1. The V and J ends lost 1 base and 0 bases, in that order; junction bases with no gene match: 19. Per germline, CDR1 DFQATT and CDR2 SNEGSKA (reference sequence). The CDR3 length is 20 residues. The CDR3 sequence: CSARVLTRQGGAESTDTQYF. CDR3 DNA sequence: TGCAGTGCTAGAGTCCTCACCCGACAGGGCGGAGCGGAGAGCACAGATACGCAGTATTTT.

This clonotype was recorded a few times. The chain is built from TRBV27 and TRBJ2-1, with 13 positions matching TRBD2. V lost 5 bases to trimming and J lost 3 bases; unmatched junction nucleotides: 10. Germline V gives CDR1 MNHEY, CDR2 SMNVEV (reference sequence). The CDR3 has 18 residues. CDR3 sequence: CASSTSGTSGIFYNEQFF. For the CDR3, the DNA is TGTGCCAGCAGTACTTCCGGGACTAGCGGGATCTTCTACAATGAGCAGTTCTTC.

The V gene is TRBV10-3, the J gene TRBJ2-6; the D gene could be TRBD1 or TRBD2 (5 bases each). Trimming took off 0 bases at V and 2 bases at J, with 5 bases between the two ends. The germline V gene has CDR1 ENHRY and CDR2 SYGVKD. This CDR3 is 15 amino acids long. CDR3: CAISESGAGANVLTF. The DNA for the CDR3 is TGTGCCATCAGTGAGTCGGGGGCTGGGGCCAACGTCCTGACTTTC.

The sample holds many counts of this clonotype. The germline gene is not matched at one end of the junction; a read error may be the cause. The CDR3 reads CASSLRTSGRYEQYF. CDR3 sequence (DNA): TGCGCCAGCAGCTTGAGGACTAGCGGGAGGTACGAGCAGTACTTC. This chain joins TRBV27 and TRBJ2-7, with 14 bases matching TRBD2. The germline gives CDR1 MNHEY, CDR2 SMNVEV (reference sequence). CDR3 length equals 15 residues.

This clonotype was observed once. This may come from a read error, since a much larger clone is one base off. The chain joins TRBV30 to TRBJ2-2; weak D call: TRBD1 (5 bases). The germline CDR1 and CDR2 sequences are GTSNPN and SVGIG (reference sequence). The CDR3 is 13 residues long. Written as DNA, the CDR3 is TGTACCTGGACAAGGCCGGACACCGGGGAGCTGTTTTTT. It specifies CTWTRPDTGELFF.

This clonotype occurred many times. V and J are TRBV6-1 and TRBJ2-7; the D call may be TRBD1 or TRBD2 (6 bases each). Trimming pared 6 bases from V and 6 bases from J, leaving 18 bases between. The CDR3 runs 14 residues. The germline CDR1 and CDR2 sequences are MNHNS and SASEGT. The CDR3 DNA is TGTGCCAGCAGCGTACGGGGGCCCCGCCCCGAGCAGTACTTC. Protein sequence: CASSVRGPRPEQYF.

This chain uses TRBV9 with TRBJ1-1, with D possibly matching TRBD1 (6 bases). Germline CDR1 SGDLS, CDR2 YYNGEE. This CDR3 spans 14 amino acids. Trimming stripped 2 bases from V and 4 bases from J, with 12 bases between. CDR3 DNA: TGTGCCAGCAGCGTGCTACAGGGTGGCACTGAAGCTTTCTTT. Translation: CASSVLQGGTEAFF.

This clonotype was observed at least ten times. This rearrangement joins TRBV12-3 or TRBV12-4 to TRBJ2-3; D may be TRBD1 or TRBD2 (5 bases each). Trimming left V 5 bases short and J 0 bases short, with 15 bases between. The CDR3 spans 16 residues. The CDR3 sequence is CASSPPTGQSTDTQYF. The CDR3 DNA sequence: TGTGCCAGCAGTCCACCCACGGGGCAGAGCACAGATACGCAGTATTTT.

This clonotype was counted many times. V gene TRBV7-2 combines with J gene TRBJ2-2, with 8 bases fitting TRBD2. Looked up from germline, CDR1 is SGHTA and CDR2 is FQGNSA. There are 16 residues in the CDR3. Trimming at V came to 5 bases and at J to 3 bases, leaving 8 bases not matched to a gene. In DNA form, the CDR3 reads TGTGCCAGCAGCCCCAGGACTAGCAGCTACACCGGGGAGCTGTTTTTT. It translates to CASSPRTSSYTGELFF.

J is TRBJ2-3 and V is TRBV4-1; 13 bases are shared with TRBD2. The CDR3 contains 16 residues. Losses at the gene ends were 1 base for V and 4 bases for J; bases not matched to a gene: 2. In germline, CDR1 is MGHRA, CDR2 YSYEKL. CDR3 DNA sequence: TGCGCCAGCAGCCAAGGACTAGCGGGAGGCGCAGATACGCAGTATTTT. Translated: CASSQGLAGGADTQYF.

The J gene is TRBJ2-7, the V gene TRBV28; 15 nucleotides line up with TRBD2. This CDR3 has 18 residues. CDR1 MDHEN and CDR2 SYDVKM come from the germline V gene. Trimming removed 6 bases from V and 0 bases from J; junction bases left unmatched: 9. The DNA of the CDR3 is TGTGCCAGCAGGTCCGGGACTAGCGGGAGGCCCGCCTCCTACGAGCAGTACTTC. Translating it yields CASRSGTSGRPASYEQYF. The full variable domain, rest sourced from reference TRBV28 and TRBJ2-7, is DVKVTQSSRYLVKRTGEKVFLECVQDMDHENMFWYRQDPGLGLRLIYFSYDVKMKEKGDIPEGYSVSREKKERFSLILESASTNQTSMYLCASRSGTSGRPASYEQYFGPGTRLTVT.

CDR3 sequence (DNA): TGTGCCAGCAGTTTAGCTTCGGTTGCCTATGGCTACACCTTC. This translates into CASSLASVAYGYTF. This chain connects TRBV12-3 or TRBV12-4 to TRBJ1-2; D is uncertain. Trimming removed 0 bases at V and 4 bases at J, with 9 bases between. CDR3 length: 14 residues.

This clonotype showed up just a few times. This sequence joins TRBV10-2 and TRBJ2-7; perhaps TRBD2 as D (6 bases). The V end was cut by 5 bases, the J end by 2 bases, with 13 bases between. The CDR3 is 14 residues long. Germline CDR1 and CDR2: WSHSY and SAAADI. CDR3 residues: CASSTSSAAYEQYF. The DNA of the CDR3 is TGCGCCAGCAGTACCTCTAGCGCCGCCTACGAGCAGTACTTC.